Listed below are T cell receptor beta chains from one sample, sequenced in a study of T cells in narcolepsy. Profiled with immunoSEQ multiplex PCR; TCRdb holds only in-frame clones, not every one. The table lists around 42,000 clones, around 89% of them singletons. The sequencing sample was made of CD45RA- memory CD4+ T cells from PBMCs. The receptors derive from a human donor with narcolepsy. Both conserved end residues are part of each CDR3. A D gene is named only where the DNA matches it firmly. Only part of the rows carry a size: once, few, many, or a class if the clone is expanded.

clone_size j_call d_call v_call cdr3_nt cdr3_aa
NA TRBJ2-2 NA TRBV28 TGTGCCAGCAGTTACGAGGACGGCTCCAAGCTGTTTTTT CASSYEDGSKLFF
NA TRBJ2-7 TRBD1 TRBV7-9 TGTGCCAGCAGCCTGGACAGGCACGAGCAGTACTTC CASSLDRHEQYF
once TRBJ1-2 NA TRBV11-3 TGTGCCAGCAGCTCGACGGTGGCCTATGGCTACACCTTC CASSSTVAYGYTF
NA TRBJ2-7 TRBD2 TRBV11-2 TGTGCCAGCAGCTTGGGGATACTAGCGAACTCCTACGAGCAGTACTTC CASSLGILANSYEQYF
NA TRBJ2-5 NA TRBV30 TGTGCCTGGAGTCCGATGGCGGGGCAACAAGAGACCCAGTACTTC CAWSPMAGQQETQYF
NA TRBJ2-3 NA TRBV2 TGTGCCAGCAGGGGGGACTGGGCATCAGATACGCAGTATTTT CASRGDWASDTQYF
NA TRBJ2-5 NA TRBV9 TGTGCCAGCAGCCCCCGGGGGAGCAAAAACCAAGAGACTCAGTACTTC CASSPRGSKNQETQYF
NA TRBJ2-7 TRBD2 TRBV5-1 TGCGCCAGCAGCTCGGACGGACTAGCGGGCGTGGGACACGAGCAGTACTTC CASSSDGLAGVGHEQYF
NA TRBJ1-4 NA TRBV9 TGTGCCAGCAGCGTAGGGGCGGAACCCGAAAAACTGTTTTTT CASSVGAEPEKLFF
NA TRBJ1-2 NA TRBV29-1 TGCAGCGTTGATGGGGACGGCTACACCTTC CSVDGDGYTF
NA TRBJ2-3 NA TRBV7-2 TGTGCCAGCACCCGCCCCGAGGCCGGGACGAAGTATTTT CASTRPEAGTKYF
once TRBJ1-1 NA TRBV7-9 TGTGCCAGCAGCTTTCCATCCGGATCAATGAACACTGAAGCTTTCTTT CASSFPSGSMNTEAFF
NA TRBJ1-6 NA TRBV11-2 TGTGCCAGCAGCTTAGTAGGCCGAGAAAATTCACCCCTCCACTTT CASSLVGRENSPLHF
NA TRBJ1-3 TRBD1 TRBV4-3 TGCGCCAGCAGCCATGGGGACAGGGAAGGCCACACCATATATTTT CASSHGDREGHTIYF
NA TRBJ2-3 NA TRBV5-1 TGCGCCAGCAGCTCCCCGGGGTCTGACGCCACAGATACGCAGTATTTT CASSSPGSDATDTQYF
NA TRBJ2-1 NA TRBV15 TGTGCCACCAGCAGAGAGGTCGGGCGGCTGATATACAATGAGCAGTTCTTC CATSREVGRLIYNEQFF
NA TRBJ2-3 TRBD2 TRBV19 TGTGCCAGTAGTACCTCCGGGACTAGTACTAGCACAGATACGCAGTATTTT CASSTSGTSTSTDTQYF
NA TRBJ1-2 TRBD1 TRBV7-9 TGTGCCAGCAGCTTCCGGACAGGGGCGGATGGCTACACCTTC CASSFRTGADGYTF
NA TRBJ1-2 NA TRBV7-3 TGTGCCAGCAGCGCATTAAGGGAGGGTGGCTACACCTTC CASSALREGGYTF
NA TRBJ2-1 NA TRBV18 TGTGCCAGCTCACCATCAGACAGGATCCGGAATGAGCAGTTCTTC CASSPSDRIRNEQFF
NA TRBJ1-1 NA TRBV13 TGTGCCAGCAGCTTAAGGGAAACTGAAGCTTTCTTT CASSLRETEAFF